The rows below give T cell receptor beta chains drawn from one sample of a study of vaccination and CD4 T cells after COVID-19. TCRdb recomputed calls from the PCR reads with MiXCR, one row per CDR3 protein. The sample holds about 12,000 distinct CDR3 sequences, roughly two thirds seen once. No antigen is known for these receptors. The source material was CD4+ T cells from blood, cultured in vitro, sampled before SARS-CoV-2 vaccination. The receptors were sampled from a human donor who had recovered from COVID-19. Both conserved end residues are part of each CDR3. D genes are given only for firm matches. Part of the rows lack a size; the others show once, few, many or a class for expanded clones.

CDR3 DNA: TGTGCCAGCAGCAGGCGGGCGGGAAGAAAGCGGGAACATGGCGGGGAGCTGTTTTTT; CDR3 protein: CASSRRAGRKREHGGELFF; V gene: TRBV25-1; D gene: TRBD2; J gene: TRBJ2-2; clone size: -
CDR3 DNA: TGCAGCGGCCGAACTAGCGGGAGCGACGAGCAGTACTTC; CDR3 protein: CSGRTSGSDEQYF; V gene: TRBV29-1; D gene: TRBD2; J gene: TRBJ2-7; clone size: -
CDR3 DNA: TGTGCCAGCAGTTCATATACAGGGGACCAGCCCCAGCATTTT; CDR3 protein: CASSSYTGDQPQHF; V gene: TRBV6-5; D gene: TRBD1; J gene: TRBJ1-5; clone size: -
CDR3 DNA: TGCAGTGCCGGTACAGGGCTTAACACTGAAGCTTTCTTT; CDR3 protein: CSAGTGLNTEAFF; V gene: TRBV20-1; D gene: -; J gene: TRBJ1-1; clone size: few
CDR3 DNA: TGTGCCACCAGCAGAGATTTAGGAGGGGATGGCTACACCTTC; CDR3 protein: CATSRDLGGDGYTF; V gene: TRBV15; D gene: -; J gene: TRBJ1-2; clone size: few
CDR3 DNA: TGTGCCAGCAGTTACTCGATTGGGGCCAACGTCCTGACTTTC; CDR3 protein: CASSYSIGANVLTF; V gene: TRBV6-5; D gene: -; J gene: TRBJ2-6; clone size: -
CDR3 DNA: TGTGCCAGCAGTGAGCTGAGCAATGAGCAGTTCTTC; CDR3 protein: CASSELSNEQFF; V gene: TRBV2; D gene: -; J gene: TRBJ2-1; clone size: -
CDR3 DNA: TGCAGTGCTACCAGCGGGAGGGGAAACACCGGGGAGCTGTTTTTT; CDR3 protein: CSATSGRGNTGELFF; V gene: TRBV20-1; D gene: TRBD2; J gene: TRBJ2-2; clone size: -
CDR3 DNA: TGTGCCAGCAGTGCAGGGTCTGGAAGCAATCAGCCCCAGCATTTT; CDR3 protein: CASSAGSGSNQPQHF; V gene: TRBV2; D gene: -; J gene: TRBJ1-5; clone size: few
CDR3 DNA: TGCGCCAGCAGCCGACAGGGGATCGGCGAGCAGTACTTC; CDR3 protein: CASSRQGIGEQYF; V gene: TRBV4-3; D gene: TRBD1; J gene: TRBJ2-7; clone size: once
CDR3 DNA: TGTGCCAGCAGCCCCTGGGGGGCGACCACCGGGGAGCTGTTTTTT; CDR3 protein: CASSPWGATTGELFF; V gene: TRBV3-1; D gene: -; J gene: TRBJ2-2; clone size: -
CDR3 DNA: TGTGCCAGCATTCCCGACCTAGGGATCGGGGTCAATGAGCAGTTCTTC; CDR3 protein: CASIPDLGIGVNEQFF; V gene: TRBV6-1; D gene: -; J gene: TRBJ2-1; clone size: -
CDR3 DNA: TGTGCCAGCAGCTTAGGGGACTTCCCCGACTACGAGCAGTACTTC; CDR3 protein: CASSLGDFPDYEQYF; V gene: TRBV7-9; D gene: -; J gene: TRBJ2-7; clone size: few
CDR3 DNA: TGTGCCAGCAGCGGAGAGACCCAGTACTTC; CDR3 protein: CASSGETQYF; V gene: TRBV7-2; D gene: -; J gene: TRBJ2-5; clone size: once
CDR3 DNA: TGTGCCAGCACTTTGGGGGTCCCATACCTTATGAACACTGAAGCTTTCTTT; CDR3 protein: CASTLGVPYLMNTEAFF; V gene: TRBV6-1; D gene: -; J gene: TRBJ1-1; clone size: few
CDR3 DNA: TGTGCCATCAGTGACTCGACGGGTCGTGGCTACACCTTC; CDR3 protein: CAISDSTGRGYTF; V gene: TRBV10-3; D gene: -; J gene: TRBJ1-2; clone size: -
CDR3 DNA: TGTGCCAGCAGCTTAGATTTCGCGGGATTCGCCTACGAGCAGTACTTC; CDR3 protein: CASSLDFAGFAYEQYF; V gene: TRBV11-2; D gene: -; J gene: TRBJ2-7; clone size: once
CDR3 DNA: TGTGCCAGCAGACAAGACGGGTCCCGACTAGCGGCGCAGTACTTC; CDR3 protein: CASRQDGSRLAAQYF; V gene: TRBV12-3/TRBV12-4; D gene: TRBD2; J gene: TRBJ2-7; clone size: -
CDR3 DNA: TGCAGTGCAACAGTTGAACAAGAGACCCAGTACTTC; CDR3 protein: CSATVEQETQYF; V gene: TRBV20-1; D gene: -; J gene: TRBJ2-5; clone size: -
CDR3 DNA: TGTGCCAGCAGTCGCGGACAGGCGAACACTGAAGCTTTCTTT; CDR3 protein: CASSRGQANTEAFF; V gene: TRBV7-9; D gene: TRBD1; J gene: TRBJ1-1; clone size: -
CDR3 DNA: TGTGCCAGCAGCCGGGACCAACACACCGGGGAGCTGTTTTTT; CDR3 protein: CASSRDQHTGELFF; V gene: TRBV7-2; D gene: -; J gene: TRBJ2-2; clone size: once
CDR3 DNA: TGCAGTGCTAGACGCAGCGGGAGAGATACGCAGTATTTT; CDR3 protein: CSARRSGRDTQYF; V gene: TRBV20-1; D gene: TRBD2; J gene: TRBJ2-3; clone size: -
CDR3 DNA: TGTGCCACCAGTGGTATTGGCCCCAATCAGCCCCAGCATTTT; CDR3 protein: CATSGIGPNQPQHF; V gene: TRBV24-1; D gene: -; J gene: TRBJ1-5; clone size: -
CDR3 DNA: TGTGCCGGAGGGCTACCTGACACAGATACGCAGTATTTT; CDR3 protein: CAGGLPDTDTQYF; V gene: TRBV6-1; D gene: -; J gene: TRBJ2-3; clone size: few
CDR3 DNA: TGCAGTGCTAGAGATGTCTCTCCGACCGTAGAGACCCAGTACTTC; CDR3 protein: CSARDVSPTVETQYF; V gene: TRBV20-1; D gene: -; J gene: TRBJ2-5; clone size: few
CDR3 DNA: TGTGCCAGCAGTCGCAATTGGGACACTGAAGCTTTCTTT; CDR3 protein: CASSRNWDTEAFF; V gene: TRBV6-1; D gene: -; J gene: TRBJ1-1; clone size: -
CDR3 DNA: TGCAGTGCTAGAGTGGGTGGACACAACACCGGGGAGCTGTTTTTT; CDR3 protein: CSARVGGHNTGELFF; V gene: TRBV20-1; D gene: -; J gene: TRBJ2-2; clone size: -
CDR3 DNA: TGCAGTGCTAGAGATGTACGTTCACGAGGCTACACCTTC; CDR3 protein: CSARDVRSRGYTF; V gene: TRBV20-1; D gene: -; J gene: TRBJ1-2; clone size: few
CDR3 DNA: TGTGCCAGCAGTTACTCGTTGAACACCTTGGAGTACGAGCAGTACTTC; CDR3 protein: CASSYSLNTLEYEQYF; V gene: TRBV6-2/TRBV6-3; D gene: -; J gene: TRBJ2-7; clone size: -
CDR3 DNA: TGTGCCAGCAGCCCCGAAGGGACTACAAATTCACCCCTCCACTTT; CDR3 protein: CASSPEGTTNSPLHF; V gene: TRBV7-2; D gene: -; J gene: TRBJ1-6; clone size: -
CDR3 DNA: TGTGCCAGCAGCTTAGCCGGGAGAGTGACAGATACGCAGTATTTT; CDR3 protein: CASSLAGRVTDTQYF; V gene: TRBV7-2; D gene: -; J gene: TRBJ2-3; clone size: -
CDR3 DNA: TGCAGCGCTAGGAGACAGAACACTGAAGCTTTCTTT; CDR3 protein: CSARRQNTEAFF; V gene: TRBV29-1; D gene: -; J gene: TRBJ1-1; clone size: -
CDR3 DNA: TGTGCCAGCAGTGAACCAACAGGGGTCGAGACCCAGTACTTC; CDR3 protein: CASSEPTGVETQYF; V gene: TRBV25-1; D gene: TRBD1; J gene: TRBJ2-5; clone size: -
CDR3 DNA: TGTGCCAGCAGCCAAGGTTCAGGATCAGATCAGCCCCAGCATTTT; CDR3 protein: CASSQGSGSDQPQHF; V gene: TRBV14; D gene: -; J gene: TRBJ1-5; clone size: few
CDR3 DNA: TGTGCCAGCAGCCTTGACAAGGACTGGGCCCCCTCCTACGAGCAGTACTTC; CDR3 protein: CASSLDKDWAPSYEQYF; V gene: TRBV6-1; D gene: -; J gene: TRBJ2-7; clone size: -
CDR3 DNA: TGTGCCAGCAGCTTAGCGGCGGTAGGACAGAACTATGGCTACACCTTC; CDR3 protein: CASSLAAVGQNYGYTF; V gene: TRBV7-2; D gene: -; J gene: TRBJ1-2; clone size: few
CDR3 DNA: TGTGCCAGCACTCCTCGGCGGAATTACAATGAGCAGTTCTTC; CDR3 protein: CASTPRRNYNEQFF; V gene: TRBV12-3/TRBV12-4; D gene: -; J gene: TRBJ2-1; clone size: -
CDR3 DNA: TGCAGTGCTAGCGGGGGGGGGCTAAGGGCTAGCGGGAGAGGGGACTCCTACAATGAGCAGTTCTTC; CDR3 protein: CSASGGGLRASGRGDSYNEQFF; V gene: TRBV20-1; D gene: TRBD2; J gene: TRBJ2-1; clone size: -
CDR3 DNA: TGTGCCAGCAGTTCAGACAGGGTACTAACTACTGAGCAGTTCTTC; CDR3 protein: CASSSDRVLTTEQFF; V gene: TRBV27; D gene: TRBD1; J gene: TRBJ2-1; clone size: -
CDR3 DNA: TGTGCCGTCGGACTAGCCCCCAACACCGGGGAGCTGTTTTTT; CDR3 protein: CAVGLAPNTGELFF; V gene: TRBV7-2; D gene: TRBD2; J gene: TRBJ2-2; clone size: -
CDR3 DNA: TGTGCCAGCAGTCCGTCGACAGGCCGAGCTAACTATGGCTACACCTTC; CDR3 protein: CASSPSTGRANYGYTF; V gene: TRBV27; D gene: -; J gene: TRBJ1-2; clone size: -
CDR3 DNA: TGTGCCAGTAGTATGGAGACGGGACCTAGGTATCACACTGAAGCTTTCTTT; CDR3 protein: CASSMETGPRYHTEAFF; V gene: TRBV19; D gene: -; J gene: TRBJ1-1; clone size: once
CDR3 DNA: TGCAGTGCTAGAGTGGCAGATCGGGGGACCAAAAACATTCAGTACTTC; CDR3 protein: CSARVADRGTKNIQYF; V gene: TRBV20-1; D gene: -; J gene: TRBJ2-4; clone size: -
CDR3 DNA: TGTGCCAGCAGCTGGAAGCGGGACCAAGATACGCAGTATTTT; CDR3 protein: CASSWKRDQDTQYF; V gene: TRBV11-1; D gene: TRBD2; J gene: TRBJ2-3; clone size: -
CDR3 DNA: TGTGCCAGCAGCTTACTGGATGGAACCACCGGGGAGCTGTTTTTT; CDR3 protein: CASSLLDGTTGELFF; V gene: TRBV12-3/TRBV12-4; D gene: -; J gene: TRBJ2-2; clone size: few
CDR3 DNA: TGTGCCAGTAGTTGGACGGCCAACACCGGGGAGCTGTTTTTT; CDR3 protein: CASSWTANTGELFF; V gene: TRBV19; D gene: -; J gene: TRBJ2-2; clone size: few
CDR3 DNA: TGCGCCAGCAGCCGCTTGCGGTCGGAAGAGCAGTACTTC; CDR3 protein: CASSRLRSEEQYF; V gene: TRBV4-1; D gene: -; J gene: TRBJ2-7; clone size: -
CDR3 DNA: TGTGCCAGCAGTGATCTTACCGGGGTTGAAAAACTGTTTTTT; CDR3 protein: CASSDLTGVEKLFF; V gene: TRBV6-1; D gene: -; J gene: TRBJ1-4; clone size: -
CDR3 DNA: TGTGCCAGCCTTTGGGGAAACACCATATATTTT; CDR3 protein: CASLWGNTIYF; V gene: TRBV6-1; D gene: -; J gene: TRBJ1-3; clone size: -
CDR3 DNA: TGCAGTGCTAGAGTGGGCAACTGGGACTACAGGAACTATGGCTACACCTTC; CDR3 protein: CSARVGNWDYRNYGYTF; V gene: TRBV20-1; D gene: -; J gene: TRBJ1-2; clone size: few
CDR3 DNA: TGTGCCAGCAATATGGACACAGATACGCAGTATTTT; CDR3 protein: CASNMDTDTQYF; V gene: TRBV2; D gene: -; J gene: TRBJ2-3; clone size: -
CDR3 DNA: TGCAGTGCTAGAGGGGACAGGGGAGGCACAGATACGCAGTATTTT; CDR3 protein: CSARGDRGGTDTQYF; V gene: TRBV20-1; D gene: TRBD1; J gene: TRBJ2-3; clone size: -
CDR3 DNA: TGTGCCAGCAGTTCAGGGTTTTCACCCCTCCACTTT; CDR3 protein: CASSSGFSPLHF; V gene: TRBV12-3/TRBV12-4; D gene: -; J gene: TRBJ1-6; clone size: -
CDR3 DNA: TGTGCCAGTAGTGTGCGATATGGCTACACCTTC; CDR3 protein: CASSVRYGYTF; V gene: TRBV19; D gene: -; J gene: TRBJ1-2; clone size: once
CDR3 DNA: TGTGCCAGCAGCTTAGCACAGGGTGGGACGGTAGATACGCAGTATTTT; CDR3 protein: CASSLAQGGTVDTQYF; V gene: TRBV7-2; D gene: -; J gene: TRBJ2-3; clone size: few
CDR3 DNA: TGTGCCAGCAGTGAGCGGGACACCGGGGAGCTGTTTTTT; CDR3 protein: CASSERDTGELFF; V gene: TRBV6-4; D gene: -; J gene: TRBJ2-2; clone size: -